Below are 10 T cell receptor beta chains sequenced from a single sample in a study of blood T cell repertoires in COVID-19. Some clones are missing from TCRdb's copy, which holds only in-frame ones; the method was immunoSEQ multiplex PCR. Found here are some 340,000 clones, 85% of them singletons; the top ten hold roughly 3.6%. Sequenced material: peripheral blood. The source is a young woman with acute or convalescent COVID-19.

This clone was seen just once. The V gene is TRBV3-1 (or the pseudogene TRBV3-2), the J gene TRBJ1-6, with TRBD1 identical over 8 bases. J gave up 10 bases and V 3 bases, and 5 bases lay outside the gene matches. This CDR3 region has 14 residues. CDR1 and CDR2 from the germline V gene are LGHDT and YNNKEL (reference sequence). CDR3 in amino acids: CASSHGQGGSPLHF. CDR3 sequence (DNA): TGTGCCAGCAGCCATGGACAGGGCGGGTCACCCCTCCACTTT.

The DNA for the CDR3 is TGTGCCAGCAGCGTAGTCGGAGGGTATGAAGCTTTCTTT. Protein: CASSVVGGYEAFF. The chain combines TRBV9 with TRBJ1-1; D call uncertain. The CDR3 covers 13 residues. Per the germline V gene, CDR1 is SGDLS and CDR2 is YYNGEE. The germline V and J ends were trimmed by 0 bases and 7 bases, with 10 bases remaining between them.

The rearrangement joins TRBV7-9 to TRBJ2-7; 8 bases match TRBD1. The ends lost 5 bases at V and 4 bases at J; junction bases unmatched: 13. The CDR3 spans 16 residues. The germline V gene has CDR1 SEHNR and CDR2 FQNEAQ (reference sequence). The CDR3 is CASSPKDRGRSYEQYF. The DNA of the CDR3 is TGTGCCAGCAGCCCCAAAGACAGGGGAAGATCGTACGAGCAGTACTTC.

The V gene is TRBV5-1, the J gene TRBJ2-2; TRBD2 is a possible D gene (6 bases). CDR3 length: 18 amino acids. V was shortened by 0 bases and J by 5 bases, with 20 bases between the two germline ends. Germline lookup yields CDR1 SGHRS and CDR2 YFSETQ. CDR3 sequence: CASSLEVPGSSGTGELFF. CDR3 in DNA: TGCGCCAGCAGCTTGGAGGTCCCCGGGAGTTCGGGGACCGGGGAGCTGTTTTTT.

The chain carries TRBV5-8 and TRBJ1-2; TRBD1 aligns across 10 bases. Germline V CDR1 and CDR2: SGHTS, YDEGEE. CDR3 length: 16 amino acids. Trimming cost V 4 bases and J 4 bases; bases outside gene matches: 10. The CDR3 coding sequence is TGTGCCAGCAGCACAGCGGGACAGGGGTCGAGCTATGGCTACACCTTC. Translated: CASSTAGQGSSYGYTF. The entire variable domain, with the rest obtained from reference TRBV5-8 and TRBJ1-2, is as follows: EAGVTQSPTHLIKTRGQQATLRCSPISGHTSVYWYQQALGLGLQFLLWYDEGEERNRGNFPPRFSGRQFPNYSSELNVNALELEDSALYLCASSTAGQGSSYGYTFGSGTRLTVV.

The V gene is TRBV29-1, the J gene TRBJ1-2, with D possibly matching TRBD1 (6 bases). Germline loops: CDR1 SQVTM, CDR2 ANQGSEA. Trimming took 6 bases from V and 8 from J, leaving 16 bases between them. The CDR3 is made up of 12 amino acids. DNA for the CDR3: TGCAGCGTCGGGGGGCAAGGTGGAGGCTACACCTTC. Encoded protein: CSVGGQGGGYTF.

V usage is TRBV11-2 and J usage is TRBJ1-2, with D unclear. With 0 bases removed from V and 4 bases from J, the gap between germline ends came to 12 bases. CDR1 is SGHAT, CDR2 FQNNGV, per germline. There are 15 residues in the CDR3. In DNA, the CDR3 is TGTGCCAGCAGCTTAGATTTAGCGGTATCCTATGGCTACACCTTC. It specifies CASSLDLAVSYGYTF.

The chain couples TRBV7-9 to TRBJ2-2; TRBD2 might be the D (5 bases). Per the germline V gene, CDR1 is SEHNR and CDR2 is FQNEAQ (reference sequence). The CDR3 sequence is 16 residues long. Trimming cost V 5 bases and J 7 bases, with 20 bases left between them. The CDR3 loop reads CASSTGRGPSLGELFF. The CDR3 coding sequence is TGTGCCAGCAGCACGGGGAGAGGGCCCAGCCTCGGGGAGCTGTTTTTT.

This sequence joins TRBV4-1 and TRBJ2-2; 9 nucleotides agree with TRBD2. CDR3 length: 15 amino acids. J was trimmed by 5 bases and V by 1 base; bases with no gene match: 2. Germline V lookup: CDR1 MGHRA, CDR2 YSYEKL. The CDR3 loop is CASSQVAGGTGELFF. The DNA for the CDR3 is TGCGCCAGCAGCCAAGTCGCGGGGGGGACCGGGGAGCTGTTTTTT.

The rearrangement uses TRBV2 and TRBJ1-4, with TRBD1 matching 7 bases. Germline lookup yields CDR1 SNHLY and CDR2 FYNNEI. The length of the CDR3 is 15 residues. Trimming removed 6 bases from V and 0 bases from J; junction bases left unmatched: 4. The CDR3: CASRSGQATNEKLFF. The CDR3 DNA is TGTGCCAGCAGGTCCGGACAGGCAACTAATGAAAAACTGTTTTTT.